This section outlines one T cell receptor (beta chain) sequence together with its context. Its antigen is currently not known. It has no much larger one-base neighbor in the sample; base qualities were not kept. Synthetic TCR analog templates were spiked into each PCR so that absolute template abundance could be estimated from read counts. The immunoSEQ assay used bias-controlled V and J gene primers to amplify TCRbeta CDR3 regions from genomic DNA. Sequencing of rearranged TCRbeta segments was done at approximately 20X coverage. As for the original processing: Clustering was used to correct sequencing errors, and CDR3s were annotated against IMGT to assign V, D and J genes. Downstream analyses used only productive TCRbeta rearrangements and left out out-of-frame or stop-codon sequences. Clonality was computed as one minus Shannon entropy normalized by the log of the number of unique productive sequences. Clones differing between time points or between blood and tumor were identified by Fisher's exact test with Benjamini-Hochberg correction at adjusted p below 0.01. This immuneACCESS table, as held by TCRdb, lists in-frame sequences with V and J called but not all clones. Of the missing ones, under half trace to an unresolved V gene in checked studies; the others have no known cause. Clone size and V and J calls were adopted from that table, with D and trimming inferred from the DNA. The sample contains about 29,000 clones, 70% to 90% of them found a single time. The ten largest clones capture less than 2% of the sample.

The cohort included some 30 patients with locally advanced or metastatic urothelial carcinoma who were treated at Memorial Sloan Kettering on a trial protocol. Peripheral blood mononuclear cells were collected from each patient pretreatment and during treatment, giving between 1 and 8 total time points per patient. The Qiagen DNeasy Blood extraction kit was used to purify genomic DNA from total PBMCs and from tumor samples. PBMCs were collected pretreatment and during treatment and were isolated and stored as previously described. This sample is part of a study of PD-L1 blockade in urothelial cancer (dated by TCRdb to about 2017). In the study overall: Therapy was started in the mid-2010s for all patients, and atezolizumab 1,200 mg was administered intravenously every 3 weeks. About nine tenths of the roughly 29 patients were identified as males with urothelial cancer of bladder origin, and a prior smoking history was reported by 18 of 29 patients. An ECOG performance status of 0 or 1 was recorded for the patients, and 0 to 3 prior chemotherapy regimens had been received by the patients. Blood samples were analyzed at 3 weeks after treatment start (second dose) and at 6 weeks after treatment start. Blood samples gave a median of about 150,000 T cells and 77,000 or so unique TCRs, with a median clonality of around 0.074. The study was an exploratory multi-omic analysis of somatic, immune and clinical correlates of response to PD-L1 blockade with atezolizumab in urothelial cancer. Pretreatment tumor samples, along with matched peripheral blood serially collected before and after atezolizumab treatment, were subjected to TCR sequencing. Progression-free survival longer than 6 months counted as durable clinical benefit, and TCR features were additionally tested against both progression-free and overall survival. In the same patients who had TCR sequencing, pretreatment tumors also underwent whole exome sequencing and RNA sequencing. Durable clinical benefit was achieved by nine patients and was not achieved by 20 patients. Under 30 patients had pretreatment blood TCR-seq, about 25 had at least one posttreatment blood collection, and about 25 had tumor TCR-seq. Results the study describes overall, beyond this receptor: Greater expansion of tumor-associated TCR clones in peripheral blood 3 weeks after the start of treatment was observed in patients with durable benefit (n of about 20, p = 0.022). A pretreatment peripheral blood TCR clonality below the median was linked to improved progression-free and overall survival. Because the sample size was small (n of about 29) and many exploratory analyses were performed, the results are intended to be hypothesis-generating.

Including cysteine and phenylalanine, the CDR3 has 13 amino acids. Only CDR3 DNA remains: 39 bases, in frame from the first base. V is shortened by 6 bases, J by 2 bases, and the region joining them spans 10 bases. The germline V gene encodes CDR1 MNHEY and CDR2 SMNVEV (reference sequence). The sequence is built from TRBV27 and TRBJ2-5; the D segment could be TRBD1, given 6 matching bases. The receptor comes from a man aged 45-65 years with urothelial cancer. This specimen consisted of PBMCs, obtained around atezolizumab (anti-PD-L1) treatment. The CDR3 region has the sequence CASRDRLQETQYF. The DNA is TGTGCCAGCAGGGACAGATTACAAGAGACCCAGTACTTC.